Presented here are 23 T cell receptor beta chains from one specimen sequenced in a study of molecular identifiers for immune sequencing clone quantification listed by TCRdb under 2018. The receptor library was made with PCR. Sequencing was performed on a NextSeq 500. TCRdb reworked the public reads: Q25 trimming with fastp, MiXCR clone assembly, productive beta chains retained. When rows share a CDR3 protein, they turn into one entry using the most common DNA and genes. Recorded for this sample are around 320,000 distinct CDR3 sequences; about a quarter of them occurred a single time. About 0.71% of the sample is in the top ten clones. Sequences were obtained from naive CD8+ T cells from blood, with Jurkat cell RNA spiked in. The cell subset or site label corresponds to: FACS-sorted CD8+CD4-CCR7+CD45RA+ naive T cells. The source is a human donor in good health. Some libraries in this study had Jurkat cell RNA spiked in.

This clonotype was observed a few times. V gene TRBV27 combines with J gene TRBJ1-1; D ambiguous. V was shortened by 6 bases and J by 0 bases, with 11 bases between the two germline ends. The CDR3 extends over 14 amino acids. The germline V gene has CDR1 MNHEY and CDR2 SMNVEV (reference sequence). The chain's CDR3 is CASSSLNMNTEAFF. The CDR3 DNA sequence: TGTGCCAGCAGCTCCCTTAACATGAACACTGAAGCTTTCTTT.

In its sample, this clonotype was seen a few times. The chain joins TRBV12-3 or TRBV12-4 to TRBJ1-5; D unclear. CDR3 length: 13 residues. V lost 5 bases to trimming and J lost 0 bases, with 5 bases between them. This chain's CDR3 is CASSPTSNQPQHF. The CDR3 region has the DNA TGTGCCAGCAGTCCAACTAGCAATCAGCCCCAGCATTTT.

The rearrangement joins TRBV4-2 to TRBJ2-2; D remains unclear. CDR1 is LGHNA, CDR2 YNFKEQ, per germline. The CDR3 spans 14 residues. V was clipped by 1 base and J by 7 bases, with 10 bases between them. The CDR3 loop reads CASSQGLLSGELFF. CDR3 bases: TGTGCCAGCAGCCAAGGGTTACTTAGCGGGGAGCTGTTTTTT.

The J gene is TRBJ2-2, the V gene TRBV24-1; D unresolved. The CDR3 totals 12 residues. Germline V gene data show CDR1 as KGHDR and CDR2 as SFDVKD. V gave up 2 bases and J gave up 6 bases, with 3 bases separating them. CDR3 protein: CATSDSPGELFF. CDR3 nucleotide sequence: TGTGCCACCAGTGATTCCCCCGGGGAGCTGTTTTTT.

As to this clonotype: One junction end does not reproduce the germline sequence, and a read error may be involved. This sequence joins TRBV5-6 and TRBJ2-4; D not resolved. Germline lookup yields CDR1 SGHDT and CDR2 YYEEEE. The CDR3 runs 12 residues. CDR3 sequence (DNA): TGTGCCAGCAGCTCGCCCCAAAACATTCAGCACTTC. Amino acids: CASSSPQNIQHF.

As for this clonotype: A much larger clone lies a single base off, so this may be a read error. The chain carries TRBV6-1 and TRBJ1-1; D gene uncertain. V shed 8 bases and J shed 0 bases, with 13 bases lying between them. The germline gives CDR1 MNHNS, CDR2 SASEGT. This CDR3 comprises 14 residues. The chain's CDR3 is CASSPRPLNTEAFF. DNA for the CDR3: TGTGCCAGCTCTCCCCGACCTCTGAACACTGAAGCTTTCTTT.

V and J are TRBV3-1 and TRBJ1-6; possibly TRBD1 for D (5 bases). The CDR3 contains 16 residues. The V end lost 4 bases, the J end lost 7 bases, and 17 bases lay between the germline ends. The germline V gene has CDR1 LGHDT and CDR2 YNNKEL (reference sequence). CDR3 sequence reads: CASSPSAGTWNSPLHF. The CDR3 coding sequence is TGTGCCAGCAGCCCGTCCGCCGGGACGTGGAATTCACCCCTCCACTTT.

The chain employs TRBV30 and TRBJ2-7, with 7 bases that match TRBD1. The J segment lost 3 bases and the V segment lost 5 bases, leaving 13 bases of the junction unmatched. Germline V CDR1 and CDR2: GTSNPN, SVGIG (reference sequence). The CDR3 consists of 15 residues. The CDR3 DNA reads as TGTGCCTGGGCGACCCGGCGACAGGGTGTCTACGAGCAGTACTTC. This sequence encodes CAWATRRQGVYEQYF.

This chain links TRBV12-3 or TRBV12-4 with TRBJ2-5; D is unresolved. CDR3 length: 13 amino acids. With 7 bases removed from V and 0 bases from J, the gap between germline ends came to 9 bases. CDR3 DNA sequence: TGTGCCAGCAACCCCCAGCACCAAGAGACCCAGTACTTC. It translates to CASNPQHQETQYF.

In the case of this clonotype: A much larger clone lies one base from this, so it may be a read error. Given the absence of the conserved phenylalanine or tryptophan at the CDR3 end, a read error is likely. CDR3 DNA: TGCAGTGCTACTGAAAACTATGGCTACACCTCC. Protein sequence: CSATENYGYTS. This chain joins TRBV20-1 and TRBJ1-2; no firm D call. The CDR3 loop spans 11 amino acids. Per the germline V gene, CDR1 is DFQATT and CDR2 is SNEGSKA (reference sequence). The V and J ends lost 4 bases and 2 bases respectively, with 5 bases between them.

Comments on this clonotype: Lacking the conserved final phenylalanine or tryptophan, this CDR3 likely reflects a read error. The chain carries TRBV7-2 and TRBJ2-5; D remains unclear. Germline CDR1 SGHTA, CDR2 FQGNSA. V lost 2 bases and J 3 bases, leaving 10 bases between the germline ends. The CDR3 loop spans 14 amino acids. The DNA for the CDR3 is TGTGCCAGCAGCTTATTAGGCAGAAAAGAGACCCAGTACTAC. Its translation: CASSLLGRKETQYY.

This clonotype occurred many times. This rearrangement joins TRBV5-1 to TRBJ2-1, with 10 nucleotides matching TRBD2. The length of the CDR3 is 18 residues. Germline loops: CDR1 SGHRS, CDR2 YFSETQ. V was pared by 1 base and J by 9 bases, with 16 bases of the junction left unmatched. The chain's CDR3 is CASSLNSYSSGSFGEQFF. The CDR3 DNA follows: TGCGCCAGCAGCTTGAACTCTTACTCTAGCGGGAGTTTTGGTGAGCAGTTCTTC.

This chain links TRBV5-6 with TRBJ2-3; 8 bases agree with TRBD2. V shed 2 bases and J 8 bases; nucleotides not matched to a gene: 10. CDR1 and CDR2 (germline): SGHDT, YYEEEE. CDR3 length: 15 residues. The CDR3 protein is CASSLSSGRRGTQYF. The DNA for the CDR3 is TGTGCCAGCAGCTTATCTAGCGGGCGTAGGGGTACGCAGTATTTT.

Ten or more counts support this clonotype. The gene calls are TRBV9 and TRBJ1-2; D is unresolved. The CDR3 loop spans 14 amino acids. Trimming removed 4 bases at V and 6 bases at J, with 16 bases between. Looked up from germline, CDR1 is SGDLS and CDR2 is YYNGEE. The CDR3, as DNA: TGTGCCAGCAGCCCCACATCCGGGGTGAATGGCTACACCTTC. Encoded protein: CASSPTSGVNGYTF.

The chain uses TRBV4-1 and TRBJ1-4; unclear D gene. This CDR3 is built from 16 residues. V was shortened by 1 base and J by 8 bases, with 17 bases between the two germline ends. Looked up from germline, CDR1 is MGHRA and CDR2 is YSYEKL. In DNA form, the CDR3 reads TGCGCCAGCAGCCAAGCCACGGACCTTTGGGCGGAAAAACTGTTTTTT. Translated: CASSQATDLWAEKLFF.

The chain combines TRBV20-1 with TRBJ2-3, with 12 bases lining up with TRBD2. The CDR3 covers 17 residues. Trimming cost V 3 bases and J 5 bases; bases outside gene matches: 12. The germline CDR1 and CDR2 sequences are DFQATT and SNEGSKA (reference sequence). The CDR3 loop is CSARSPLAGGLIDTQYF. The DNA for the CDR3 is TGCAGTGCTAGGTCCCCCCTAGCGGGAGGGTTAATAGATACGCAGTATTTT.

Concerning this clonotype: Given a much more abundant clone one base away, this may be a read error. V and J are TRBV7-3 and TRBJ2-3; D gene uncertain. CDR1 SGHTA and CDR2 FQGTGA come from the germline V gene. The CDR3 sequence is 14 residues long. The CDR3 nucleotides read TGTGCCAGCAGCTTTCAGTTCCCCACAGATACGCGGTATTTT. Amino acids: CASSFQFPTDTRYF.

The table lists this clonotype with many counts. The chain uses TRBV4-3 and TRBJ1-1, with D unclear. The CDR3 spans 15 residues. The germline gives CDR1 LGHNA, CDR2 YSLEER. Trimming removed 0 bases at V and 6 bases at J, with 14 bases between. The CDR3: CASSQERIGSAEAFF. The CDR3 DNA is TGCGCCAGCAGCCAAGAAAGGATAGGGAGCGCTGAAGCTTTCTTT.

With respect to this clonotype: A much larger clone lies one base from this, so it may be a read error. The rearrangement uses TRBV6-2 or TRBV6-3 and TRBJ1-5; D is undetermined. CDR1 and CDR2 (germline): MNHEY, SVGEGT. The CDR3 runs to 16 residues. CDR3 DNA: TGTGCCAGCTGTTACTCGATCATAGGGTTGGATCAGCCCCAGCATTTT. It specifies CASCYSIIGLDQPQHF.

About this clonotype: It may be a read error: a sequence one base away is much more abundant. CDR3 residues: CASSLQGVYTEAFF. The CDR3 DNA is TGTGCCAGCAGTTTACAGGGTGTGTACACTGAAGCTTTCTTT. This chain connects TRBV28 to TRBJ1-1; perhaps TRBD1 as D (5 bases). V was trimmed by 2 bases and J by 3 bases, leaving 10 bases between them. Germline CDR1 reads MDHEN; CDR2 reads SYDVKM. This CDR3 spans 14 amino acids.

J is TRBJ2-7 and V is TRBV9; TRBD2 might be the D (5 bases). Trimming took 3 bases from V and 3 from J, leaving 13 bases between them. The CDR3 length is 14 residues. Germline V gene lookup returns CDR1 SGDLS and CDR2 YYNGEE. The CDR3 DNA is TGTGCCAGCAGCGCCGAGGGCAGCCTCTACGAGCAGTACTTC. Its protein is CASSAEGSLYEQYF.

This clonotype was recorded a few times. This chain uses TRBV9 with TRBJ2-6; 8 positions match TRBD1. In germline, CDR1 is SGDLS, CDR2 YYNGEE. This CDR3 spans 19 amino acids. The J segment lost 0 bases and the V segment lost 0 bases, leaving 8 bases of the junction unmatched. CDR3 loop: CASSVGGTGSGSGANVLTF. In nucleotides, the CDR3 is TGTGCCAGCAGCGTAGGAGGGACAGGATCGGGCTCTGGGGCCAACGTCCTGACTTTC.

This clonotype was seen ten or more times. This chain joins TRBV7-6 and TRBJ2-7; D remains unclear. V gave up 5 bases and J gave up 2 bases, with 10 bases separating them. Looked up from germline, CDR1 is SGHVS and CDR2 is FNYEAQ. CDR3 length: 13 residues. As DNA, the CDR3 is TGTGCCAGCAGCCTTAATCCGGCCTACGAGCAGTACTTC. Protein: CASSLNPAYEQYF.